The 15 T cell receptor beta chains in this list originate from one sample, sequenced in a study of spatial heterogeneity in lung cancer. One entry per CDR3 protein results from TCRdb running MiXCR on the 5' RACE reads. The sample lists about 70,000 distinct CDR3 sequences, approximately 9% occurring once. As to time point: blood at routine non-recurrence follow-up after resection. The material sequenced was PBMCs, taken at follow-up. The receptors stem from a female donor with early-stage non-small cell lung cancer.

Only a few counts were recorded for this clonotype. This chain connects TRBV11-1 to TRBJ2-3; 7 positions agree with TRBD1. With 5 bases clipped from V and 2 bases from J, the junction kept 16 bases outside the gene matches. The CDR3 extends over 18 amino acids. CDR1 and CDR2 (germline): SGHAT, FQDESV (reference sequence). The CDR3 DNA is TGTGCCAGCAGCCCTAATGGGGACAGAGGACACCTCACAGATACGCAGTATTTT. Its protein is CASSPNGDRGHLTDTQYF.

In its sample, this clonotype was seen many times. The rearrangement links TRBV7-9 to TRBJ2-4, with 8 bases aligning to TRBD1. V shed 4 bases, J shed 7 bases, and the junction held 6 bases outside the gene matches. The CDR3 contains 14 residues. The germline gives CDR1 SEHNR, CDR2 FQNEAQ (reference sequence). The CDR3 spells CASSSQGARNIQYF. CDR3 DNA sequence: TGTGCCAGCAGCTCCCAGGGGGCTCGGAACATTCAGTACTTC. The variable domain in full, with the rest retrieved from reference TRBV7-9 and TRBJ2-4, is DTGVSQNPRHKITKRGQNVTFRCDPISEHNRLYWYRQTLGQGPEFLTYFQNEAQLEKSRLLSDRFSAERPKGSFSTLEIQRTEQGDSAMYLCASSSQGARNIQYFGAGTRLSVL.

In this sample, this clonotype turned up many times. The junction shows a germline mismatch at one end, possibly a read error. The gene calls are TRBV7-2 and TRBJ2-1, with D possibly TRBD2 on 6 matching bases. Germline CDR1 is SGHTA and CDR2 is FQGNSA. There are 14 residues in the CDR3. The DNA of the CDR3 is TGTGCCAGCAGCTTAGACCCCCTCTTTAGCGGTGTGATCTTC. Translation gives CASSLDPLFSGVIF.

This clonotype was picked up many times. This chain uses TRBV28 with TRBJ1-5; D might be TRBD1 (5 bases). The germline V gene encodes CDR1 MDHEN and CDR2 SYDVKM. CDR3 length equals 12 residues. Trimming shortened V by 9 bases and J by 3 bases, and 9 bases separated the two germline ends. CDR3 in DNA: TGTGCCAGTGGGGCGTTCAATCAGCCCCAGCATTTT. Its protein is CASGAFNQPQHF. Together with reference TRBV28 and TRBJ1-5, the CDR3 gives the full variable domain: DVKVTQSSRYLVKRTGEKVFLECVQDMDHENMFWYRQDPGLGLRLIYFSYDVKMKEKGDIPEGYSVSREKKERFSLILESASTNQTSMYLCASGAFNQPQHFGDGTRLSIL.

This clonotype came up many times. This rearrangement joins TRBV6-5 to TRBJ2-1, with TRBD2 matching over 14 bases. CDR1 and CDR2 (germline): MNHEY, SVGAGI. The CDR3 spans 16 residues. Unmatched junction bases numbered 7, after V lost 6 bases and J lost 6 bases. The CDR3 DNA reads TGTGCCAGCAGAAGGACTAGCGGGAGGTGGGGCAATGAGCAGTTCTTC. Its translation is CASRRTSGRWGNEQFF.

V gene TRBV5-1 combines with J gene TRBJ2-2; D is possibly TRBD1 (6 bases). The germline gives CDR1 SGHRS, CDR2 YFSETQ. Trimming left V 5 bases short and J 3 bases short, with 17 bases between. This CDR3 has 16 amino acids. The CDR3 DNA sequence: TGCGCCAGCAGTAGGACAGTTAATTTGGACACCGGGGAGCTGTTTTTT. This translates into CASSRTVNLDTGELFF.

In its sample, this clonotype was seen many times. The V gene is TRBV7-2, the J gene TRBJ2-1; TRBD2 matches 14 bases. This CDR3 is built from 16 residues. CDR1 SGHTA and CDR2 FQGNSA come from the germline V gene. The V segment lost 1 base and the J segment 9 bases; nucleotides outside the gene matches: 5. CDR3 nucleotides: TGTGCCAGCAGCTTAGTGGGACTAGCGGGAGCGAGTGAGCAGTTCTTC. Its protein is CASSLVGLAGASEQFF.

This clonotype showed up just a few times. V gene TRBV12-3 or TRBV12-4 combines with J gene TRBJ2-2; 11 nucleotides align to TRBD2. Losses at the gene ends were 1 base for V and 3 bases for J; bases not matched to a gene: 1. This CDR3 is built from 16 residues. Written as DNA, the CDR3 is TGTGCCAGCAGTTTAGTTAGCGGGGGGGACACCGGGGAGCTGTTTTTT. Protein sequence: CASSLVSGGDTGELFF.

The table lists this clonotype with many counts. The chain combines TRBV10-3 with TRBJ1-2, with a possible D match to TRBD1 (5 bases). V was shortened by 5 bases and J by 1 base, with 23 bases between the two germline ends. The germline V gene has CDR1 ENHRY and CDR2 SYGVKD. CDR3 length: 18 residues. The CDR3 coding sequence is TGTGCCATCAGTAATGGGGGATTTGGGCGACGTCATAACTATGGCTACACCTTC. Translated, it gives CAISNGGFGRRHNYGYTF.

This sequence joins TRBV27 and TRBJ2-7; tentatively, D is TRBD2 (6 bases). V lost 6 bases and J 5 bases, leaving 20 bases between the germline ends. Germline-derived CDR1 and CDR2 are MNHEY and SMNVEV (reference sequence). CDR3 length: 15 amino acids. This chain's CDR3 is CASRRRVGGSNEQYF. The CDR3 bases are TGTGCCAGCAGGCGGCGGGTCGGGGGTTCTAACGAGCAGTACTTC.

The genes are TRBV12-3 or TRBV12-4 and TRBJ2-1, with D tentatively TRBD2 (6 bases). V dropped 6 bases and J dropped 9 bases, with 18 bases sitting between them. CDR3 length: 14 residues. The CDR3 bases are TGTGCCAGCAGCCTTGGCGGGGTGTCCAGTGAGCAGTTCTTC. As protein: CASSLGGVSSEQFF.

The gene calls are TRBV7-2 and TRBJ1-4; D gene uncertain. V shed 6 bases and J shed 0 bases, with 8 bases lying between them. Germline lookup yields CDR1 SGHTA and CDR2 FQGNSA. The CDR3 extends over 14 amino acids. CDR3 sequence: CASRGGATNEKLFF. The CDR3 DNA reads TGTGCCAGCAGGGGCGGCGCAACTAATGAAAAACTGTTTTTT. Full variable domain (missing parts from reference TRBV7-2 and TRBJ1-4): GAGVSQSPSNKVTEKGKDVELRCDPISGHTALYWYRQSLGQGLEFLIYFQGNSAPDKSGLPSDRFSAERTGGSVSTLTIQRTQQEDSAVYLCASRGGATNEKLFFGSGTQLSVL.

V and J are TRBV11-3 and TRBJ2-2; weak D call: TRBD2 (6 bases). In germline, CDR1 is SGHNT, CDR2 YENEEA. This CDR3 has 13 residues. Trimming left V 6 bases short and J 4 bases short, with 9 bases between. CDR3 protein: CASRAGTTGELFF. The CDR3 bases are TGTGCCAGCAGGGCGGGGACCACCGGGGAGCTGTTTTTT.

The chain combines TRBV5-1 with TRBJ1-2; possible D gene TRBD1, 5 bases. The germline gives CDR1 SGHRS, CDR2 YFSETQ. V dropped 0 bases and J dropped 0 bases, with 15 bases sitting between them. The length of the CDR3 is 17 residues. The CDR3 spells CASSLGATAHSNYGYTF. In DNA, the CDR3 is TGCGCCAGCAGCTTGGGGGCGACAGCTCACTCTAACTATGGCTACACCTTC. Together with reference TRBV5-1 and TRBJ1-2, the CDR3 gives the full variable domain: KAGVTQTPRYLIKTRGQQVTLSCSPISGHRSVSWYQQTPGQGLQFLFEYFSETQRNKGNFPGRFSGRQFSNSRSEMNVSTLELGDSALYLCASSLGATAHSNYGYTFGSGTRLTVV.

Details on this clonotype: Possible read error: a much larger clone is one base away. V usage is TRBV7-9 and J usage is TRBJ2-2; D perhaps matches TRBD1 (6 bases). V was clipped by 6 bases and J by 1 base, with 12 bases between them. The CDR3 runs to 15 residues. The germline V gene encodes CDR1 SEHNR and CDR2 FQNEAQ (reference sequence). CDR3 nucleotides: TGTGCCAGCAGTTCAGGGGCAAGGAACACCGGGGAGCTGTTTTTT. The encoded protein is CASSSGARNTGELFF.